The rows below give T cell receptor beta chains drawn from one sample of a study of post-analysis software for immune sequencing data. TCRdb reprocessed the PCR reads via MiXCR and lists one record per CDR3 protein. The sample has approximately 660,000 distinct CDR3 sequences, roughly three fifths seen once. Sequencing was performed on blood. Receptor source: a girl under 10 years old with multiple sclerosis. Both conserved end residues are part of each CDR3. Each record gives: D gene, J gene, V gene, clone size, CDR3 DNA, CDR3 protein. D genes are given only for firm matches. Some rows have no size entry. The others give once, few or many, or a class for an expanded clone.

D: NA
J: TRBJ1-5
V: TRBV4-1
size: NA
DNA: TGCGCCAGCACGCCGCGGGGGTGGGGAGGCAATCAGCCCCAGCATTTT
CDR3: CASTPRGWGGNQPQHF

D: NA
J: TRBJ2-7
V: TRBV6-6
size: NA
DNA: TGTGCCAGCAGTTCCTATCGGAGCTCCTGCGAGCAGTACTTC
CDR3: CASSSYRSSCEQYF

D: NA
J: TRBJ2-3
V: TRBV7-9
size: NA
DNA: TGTGCCAGCAGCTTGCGTCGGGACATTTACACAGATACGCAGTATTTT
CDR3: CASSLRRDIYTDTQYF

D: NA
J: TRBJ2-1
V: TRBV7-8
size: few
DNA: TGTGCCAGCAGCTCTCCCATCTTTCTCCCGGGCAATGAGCAGTTCTTC
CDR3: CASSSPIFLPGNEQFF

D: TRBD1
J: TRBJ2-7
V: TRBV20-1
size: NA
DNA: TGCAGTGCAGAACCGGGACAGGGGGCCGACGAGCAGTACTTC
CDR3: CSAEPGQGADEQYF

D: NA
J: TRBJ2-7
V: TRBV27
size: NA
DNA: TGTGCCAGCAGTTTAAGGTGGGAGTTGGGCGCTCCCTACGAGCAGTACTTC
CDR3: CASSLRWELGAPYEQYF

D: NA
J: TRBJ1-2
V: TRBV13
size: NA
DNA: TGTGCCAGCAGCTCGTATAGGGAACTAAACTATGGCTACACCTTC
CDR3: CASSSYRELNYGYTF

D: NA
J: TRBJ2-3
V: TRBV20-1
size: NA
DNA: TGCAGTGCTAGGTCCGAGGAGGGACTCCCGGGCGGCACAGATACGCAGTATTTT
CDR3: CSARSEEGLPGGTDTQYF

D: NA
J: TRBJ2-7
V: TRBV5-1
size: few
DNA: TGCGCCAGCAGCTTTGGGGATGTGATCTACGAGCAGTACTTC
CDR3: CASSFGDVIYEQYF

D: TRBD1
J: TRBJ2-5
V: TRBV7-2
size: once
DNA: TGTGCCAGCAGCTCACTCGACAGGGGGTACCAAGAGACCCAGTACTTC
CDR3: CASSSLDRGYQETQYF

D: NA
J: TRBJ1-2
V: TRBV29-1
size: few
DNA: TGCAGCGTTGAAGGTAGATGGTTCCCTGGACAGACCGCTAACTATGGCTACACCTTC
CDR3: CSVEGRWFPGQTANYGYTF

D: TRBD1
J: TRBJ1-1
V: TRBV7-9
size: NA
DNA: TGTGCCAGCAGCTCAGCCCTTGGGACAGGGGGAGCTTTCTTT
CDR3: CASSSALGTGGAFF

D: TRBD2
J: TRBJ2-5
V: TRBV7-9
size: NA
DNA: TGTGCCACCCAAACGACTAGCGCGGGGACCCAGTACTTC
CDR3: CATQTTSAGTQYF

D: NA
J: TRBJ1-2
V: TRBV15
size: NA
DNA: TGTGCCGCCAGCAGTCCAAGTTACTATGGCTACACCTTC
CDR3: CAASSPSYYGYTF

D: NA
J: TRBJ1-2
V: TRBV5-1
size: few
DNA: TGCGCCAGCAGCTTGAACAACGGCTATGGCTACACCTTC
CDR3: CASSLNNGYGYTF

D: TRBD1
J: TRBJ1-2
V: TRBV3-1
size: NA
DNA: TGTGCCAGCAGCTCACATTATACTACAGGGGAGATTAACTATGGCTACACCTTC
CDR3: CASSSHYTTGEINYGYTF

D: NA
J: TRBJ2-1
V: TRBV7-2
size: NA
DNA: TGTGCCAGCGAACAGATACTGGACAATGAGCAGTTCTTC
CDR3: CASEQILDNEQFF

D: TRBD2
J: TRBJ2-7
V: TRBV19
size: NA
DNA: TGTGCCAGTAGTAAGACTAGCGGGGGGTTCTACGAGCAGTACTTC
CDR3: CASSKTSGGFYEQYF

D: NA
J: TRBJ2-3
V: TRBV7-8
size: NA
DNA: TGTGCCAGCAGCTCTAACACCGTAAGCAGGGGCCCCACAGATACGCAGTATTTT
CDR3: CASSSNTVSRGPTDTQYF

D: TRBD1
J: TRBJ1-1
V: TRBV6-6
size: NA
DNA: TGTGCCAGCACCGGACAGGGCTTGAACACTGAAGCTTTCTTT
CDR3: CASTGQGLNTEAFF

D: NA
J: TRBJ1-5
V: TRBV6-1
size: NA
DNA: TGTGCCAGCAGTGGTGACCTGACAGGCGTGAGTGATCCCCAGCATTTT
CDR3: CASSGDLTGVSDPQHF

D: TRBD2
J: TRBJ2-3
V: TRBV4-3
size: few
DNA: TGCGCCAGCAGCCAAGATCGGCGCCAGCGGGGAAGGTGGACGCAGTATTTT
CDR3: CASSQDRRQRGRWTQYF

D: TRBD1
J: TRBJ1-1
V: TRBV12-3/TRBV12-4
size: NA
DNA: TGTGCCAGCAGTATGACAGGGGGCACTGAAGCTTTCTTT
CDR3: CASSMTGGTEAFF

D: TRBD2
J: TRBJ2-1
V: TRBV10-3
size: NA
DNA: TGTGCCATCAGTGATGCGCGGGAGAGGAACAATGAGCAGTTCTTC
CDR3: CAISDARERNNEQFF

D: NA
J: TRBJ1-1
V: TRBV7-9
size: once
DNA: TGTGCCAGCAGCTTAGGGGGACACCCGAACACTGAAGCTTTCTTT
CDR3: CASSLGGHPNTEAFF

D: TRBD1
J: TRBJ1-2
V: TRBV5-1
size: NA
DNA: TGCGCCAGCAGCTTGGATTTAGGGGGCGACTACACCTTC
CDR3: CASSLDLGGDYTF

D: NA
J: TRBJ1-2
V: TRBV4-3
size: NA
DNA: TGCGCCAGCAGCCAAGAGTCGAAAGCAGGGATTTTCTCTGGCTACACCTTC
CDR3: CASSQESKAGIFSGYTF

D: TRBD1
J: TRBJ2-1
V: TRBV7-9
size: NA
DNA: TGCGCCAGCAGCTTAGCGCGGGACAGGACAAACAATGAGCAGTTCTTC
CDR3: CASSLARDRTNNEQFF

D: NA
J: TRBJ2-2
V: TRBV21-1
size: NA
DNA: TGTGCCAGCAGCAAGACGACCGGGGAGCTGTTTTTT
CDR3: CASSKTTGELFF

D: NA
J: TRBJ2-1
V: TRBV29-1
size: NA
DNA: TGCAGCGTTGAGGTTGGCGGGATAAGTGAGCAGTTCTTC
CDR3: CSVEVGGISEQFF

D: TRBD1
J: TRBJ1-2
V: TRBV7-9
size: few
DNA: TGTGCCAGCAGCTCGACAGGGTCCTTAGCTAACTATGGCTACACCTTC
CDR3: CASSSTGSLANYGYTF

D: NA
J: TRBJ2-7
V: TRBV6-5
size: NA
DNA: TGTGCCAGCAGTTACTCGGGAATCGCCGGCTACGAGCAGTACTTC
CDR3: CASSYSGIAGYEQYF

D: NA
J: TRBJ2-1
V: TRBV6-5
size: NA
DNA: TGTGCCAGCAGTTACTCCCCAGGGGCTGTGCAGTTCTTC
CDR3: CASSYSPGAVQFF

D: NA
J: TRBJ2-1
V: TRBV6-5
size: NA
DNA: TGTGCCAGCAGTTACGCGTCGCTAGCTCATGAGCAGTTCTTC
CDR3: CASSYASLAHEQFF

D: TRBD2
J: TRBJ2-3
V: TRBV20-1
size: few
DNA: TGCAGGGCCGGGACTAGCGGGAGAGATACGCAGTATTTT
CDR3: CRAGTSGRDTQYF

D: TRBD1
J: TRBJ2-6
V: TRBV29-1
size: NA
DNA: TGCAGCGCTCCCGGGACAGGGGAATCTGGGGCCAACGTCCTGACTTTC
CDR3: CSAPGTGESGANVLTF

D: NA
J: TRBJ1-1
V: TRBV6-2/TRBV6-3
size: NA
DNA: TGTGCCAGCAGGTACAAAAGACCGGAGCTTGGGGCTTTCTTT
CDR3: CASRYKRPELGAFF

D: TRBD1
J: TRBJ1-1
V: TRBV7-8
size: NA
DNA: TGTGCCAGCAGCCCACCTCGGACAGGGAGCACTGAAGCTTTCTTT
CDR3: CASSPPRTGSTEAFF

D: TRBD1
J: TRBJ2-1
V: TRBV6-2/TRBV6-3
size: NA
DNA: TGTGCCAGCAGCTATAGGAATACCGGGACAGGGCTATACAATGAGCAGTTCTTC
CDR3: CASSYRNTGTGLYNEQFF

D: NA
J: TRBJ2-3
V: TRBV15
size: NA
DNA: TGTGCCACCAGCAGAGATCGACAGGCCACAGATACGCAGTATTTT
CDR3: CATSRDRQATDTQYF

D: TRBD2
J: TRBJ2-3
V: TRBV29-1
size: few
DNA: TGCAGCGTTGCTCGGGAGGGGACAGATACGCAGTATTTT
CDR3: CSVAREGTDTQYF

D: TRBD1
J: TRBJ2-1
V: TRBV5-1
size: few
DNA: TGCGCCAGCAGCTTCAGCCCGGGACAGGCTTATTATAGTGAGCAGTTCTTC
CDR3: CASSFSPGQAYYSEQFF

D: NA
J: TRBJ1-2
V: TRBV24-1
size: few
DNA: TGTGCCACCAGTGATTTTTATGGCTACACCTTC
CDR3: CATSDFYGYTF

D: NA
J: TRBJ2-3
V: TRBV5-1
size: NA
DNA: TGCGCCAGCAGCCCAAAGGCCACCACAGATACGCGGTATTTT
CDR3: CASSPKATTDTRYF

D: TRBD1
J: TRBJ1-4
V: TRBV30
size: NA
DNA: TGCGCCTGGAGCGGGACAGCGAATGAAAAACTGTTTTTT
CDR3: CAWSGTANEKLFF

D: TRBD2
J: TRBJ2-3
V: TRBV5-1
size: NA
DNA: TGCGCCAGCAGCAAGGGGCTACTAGCGGGGGCCACAGATACGCAGTATTTT
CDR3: CASSKGLLAGATDTQYF

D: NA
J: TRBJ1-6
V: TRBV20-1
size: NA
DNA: TGCAGTGCTGGAGTGGACAGCTCCTATAATTCACCCCTCCACTTT
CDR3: CSAGVDSSYNSPLHF

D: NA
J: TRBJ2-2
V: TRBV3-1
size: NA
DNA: TGTGCCAGCAGCCAAGGGGCGTACACCGGGGAGCTGTTTTTT
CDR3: CASSQGAYTGELFF

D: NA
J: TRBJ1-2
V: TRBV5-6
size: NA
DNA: TGTGCCAGCAGCAAGAGTCCAGAAGGCTATGGCTACACCTTC
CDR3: CASSKSPEGYGYTF

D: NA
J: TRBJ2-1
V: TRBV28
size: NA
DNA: TGTGCCAGCACCACAACGCGCAATGAGCAGTTCTTC
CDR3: CASTTTRNEQFF

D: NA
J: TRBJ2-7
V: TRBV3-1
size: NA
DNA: TGTGCCAGCAGCCAAGATCTAGGCTACTCCTACGAGCAGTACTTC
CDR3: CASSQDLGYSYEQYF